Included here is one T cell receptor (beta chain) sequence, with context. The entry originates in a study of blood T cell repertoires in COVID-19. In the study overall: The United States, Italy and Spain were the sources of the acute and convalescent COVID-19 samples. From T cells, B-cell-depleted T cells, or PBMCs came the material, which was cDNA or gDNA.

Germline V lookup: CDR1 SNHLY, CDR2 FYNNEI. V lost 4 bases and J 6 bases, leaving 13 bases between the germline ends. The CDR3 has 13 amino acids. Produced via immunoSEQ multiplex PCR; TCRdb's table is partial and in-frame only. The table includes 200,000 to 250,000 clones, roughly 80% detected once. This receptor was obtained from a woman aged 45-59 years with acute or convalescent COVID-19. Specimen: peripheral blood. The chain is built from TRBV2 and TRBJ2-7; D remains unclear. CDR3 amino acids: CASSGSDKPEQYF. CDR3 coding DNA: TGTGCCAGCAGTGGGTCCGACAAACCCGAGCAGTACTTC.